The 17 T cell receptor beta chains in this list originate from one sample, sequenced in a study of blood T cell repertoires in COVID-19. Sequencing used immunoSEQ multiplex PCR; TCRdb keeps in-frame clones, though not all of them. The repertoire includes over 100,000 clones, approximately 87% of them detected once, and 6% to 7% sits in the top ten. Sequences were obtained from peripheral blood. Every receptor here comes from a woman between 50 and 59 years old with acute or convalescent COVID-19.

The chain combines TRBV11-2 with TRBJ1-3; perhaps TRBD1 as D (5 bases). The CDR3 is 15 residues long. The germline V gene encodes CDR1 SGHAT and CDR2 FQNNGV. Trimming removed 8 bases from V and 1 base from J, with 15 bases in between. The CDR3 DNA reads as TGTGCCAGCGAGACAGTTCCGACGTCTGGAAACACCATATATTTT. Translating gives CASETVPTSGNTIYF.

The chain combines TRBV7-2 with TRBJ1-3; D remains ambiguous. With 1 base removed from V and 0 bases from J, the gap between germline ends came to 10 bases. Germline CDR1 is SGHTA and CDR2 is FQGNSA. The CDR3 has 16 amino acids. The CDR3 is CASSLVIRSSGNTIYF. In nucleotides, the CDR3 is TGTGCCAGCAGCTTAGTTATCCGGAGCTCTGGAAACACCATATATTTT. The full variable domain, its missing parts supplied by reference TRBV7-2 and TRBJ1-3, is GAGVSQSPSNKVTEKGKDVELRCDPISGHTALYWYRQSLGQGLEFLIYFQGNSAPDKSGLPSDRFSAERTGGSVSTLTIQRTQQEDSAVYLCASSLVIRSSGNTIYFGEGSWLTVV.

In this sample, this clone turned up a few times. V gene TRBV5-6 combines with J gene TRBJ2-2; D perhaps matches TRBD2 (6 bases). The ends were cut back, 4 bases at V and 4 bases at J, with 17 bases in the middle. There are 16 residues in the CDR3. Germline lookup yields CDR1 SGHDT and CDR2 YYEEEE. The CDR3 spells CASSTARQGGTGELFF. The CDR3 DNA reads TGTGCCAGCAGCACGGCAAGGCAGGGAGGCACCGGGGAGCTGTTTTTT.

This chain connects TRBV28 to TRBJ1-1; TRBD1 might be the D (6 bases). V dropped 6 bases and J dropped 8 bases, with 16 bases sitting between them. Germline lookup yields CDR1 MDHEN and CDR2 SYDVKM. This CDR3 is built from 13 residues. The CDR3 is CASSPGTTTEAFF. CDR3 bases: TGTGCCAGCAGCCCCGGGACAACCACAGAAGCTTTCTTT.

Here the CDR3 DNA reads TGTGCCAGCAGTTCCCCGTCAGGGGCAACTAATGAAAAACTGTTTTTT. This codes for CASSSPSGATNEKLFF. The J gene is TRBJ1-4, the V gene TRBV6-2 or TRBV6-3, with D maybe TRBD1 (6 bases). The CDR3 consists of 16 residues. In germline, CDR1 is MNHEY, CDR2 SVGEGT. Deletions cut 4 bases from V and 0 bases from J, with 12 bases between.

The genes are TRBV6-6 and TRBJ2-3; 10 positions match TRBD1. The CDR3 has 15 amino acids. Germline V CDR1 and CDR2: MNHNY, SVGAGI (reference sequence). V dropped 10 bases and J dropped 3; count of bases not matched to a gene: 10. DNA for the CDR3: TGTGCCACCAGAGACAGGGGGCGAGAGACAGATACGCAGTATTTT. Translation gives CATRDRGRETDTQYF.

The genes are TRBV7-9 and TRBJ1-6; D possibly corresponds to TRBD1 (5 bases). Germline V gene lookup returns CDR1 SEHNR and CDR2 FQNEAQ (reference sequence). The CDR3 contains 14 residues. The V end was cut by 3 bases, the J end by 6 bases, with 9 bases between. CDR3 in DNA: TGTGCCAGCAGCTTCGACAGTAGTAATTCACCCCTCCACTTT. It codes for CASSFDSSNSPLHF.

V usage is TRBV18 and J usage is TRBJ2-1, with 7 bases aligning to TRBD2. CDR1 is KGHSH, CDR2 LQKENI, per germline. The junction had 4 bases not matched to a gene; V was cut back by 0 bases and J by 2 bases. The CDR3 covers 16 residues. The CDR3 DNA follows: TGTGCCAGCTCACCACCGGGGGGGTCACCCTACAATGAGCAGTTCTTC. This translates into CASSPPGGSPYNEQFF. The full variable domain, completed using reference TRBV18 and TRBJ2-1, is NAGVMQNPRHLVRRRGQEARLRCSPMKGHSHVYWYRQLPEEGLKFMVYLQKENIIDESGMPKERFSAEFPKEGPSILRIQQVVRGDSAAYFCASSPPGGSPYNEQFFGPGTRLTVL.

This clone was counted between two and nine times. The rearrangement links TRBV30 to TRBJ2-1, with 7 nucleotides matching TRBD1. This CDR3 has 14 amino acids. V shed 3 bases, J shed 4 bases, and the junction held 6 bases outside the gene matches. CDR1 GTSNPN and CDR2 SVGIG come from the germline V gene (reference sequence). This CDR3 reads CAWSVGTAYNEQFF. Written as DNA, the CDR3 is TGTGCCTGGAGCGTCGGGACAGCTTACAATGAGCAGTTCTTC.

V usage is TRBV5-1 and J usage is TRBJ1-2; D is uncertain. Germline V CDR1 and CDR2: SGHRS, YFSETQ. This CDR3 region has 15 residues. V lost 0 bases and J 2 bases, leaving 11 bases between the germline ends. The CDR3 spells CASSLGIGSNYGYTF. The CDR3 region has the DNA TGCGCCAGCAGCTTGGGAATAGGGAGCAACTATGGCTACACCTTC. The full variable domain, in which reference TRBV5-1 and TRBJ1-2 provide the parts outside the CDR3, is KAGVTQTPRYLIKTRGQQVTLSCSPISGHRSVSWYQQTPGQGLQFLFEYFSETQRNKGNFPGRFSGRQFSNSRSEMNVSTLELGDSALYLCASSLGIGSNYGYTFGSGTRLTVV.

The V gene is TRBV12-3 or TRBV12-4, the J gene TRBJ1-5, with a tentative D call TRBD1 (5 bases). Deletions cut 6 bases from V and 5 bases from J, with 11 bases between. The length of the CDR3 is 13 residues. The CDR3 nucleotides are TGTGCCAGCAGGGCGCAGGGTGATCAGCCCCAGCATTTT. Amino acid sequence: CASRAQGDQPQHF.

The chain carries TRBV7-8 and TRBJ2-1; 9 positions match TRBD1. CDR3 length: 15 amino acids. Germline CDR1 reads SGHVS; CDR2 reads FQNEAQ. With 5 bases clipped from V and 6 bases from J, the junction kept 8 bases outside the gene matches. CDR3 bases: TGTGCCAGCAGCGTCCCGGGACAGGGCTTCAATGAGCAGTTCTTC. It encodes CASSVPGQGFNEQFF.

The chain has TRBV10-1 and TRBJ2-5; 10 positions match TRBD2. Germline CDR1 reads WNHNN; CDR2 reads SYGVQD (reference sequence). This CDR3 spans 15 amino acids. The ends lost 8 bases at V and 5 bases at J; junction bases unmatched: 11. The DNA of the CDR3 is TGCGCCAGCTCCAGAGGTAGCGGGGGGCGGGAGACCCAGTACTTC. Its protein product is CASSRGSGGRETQYF.

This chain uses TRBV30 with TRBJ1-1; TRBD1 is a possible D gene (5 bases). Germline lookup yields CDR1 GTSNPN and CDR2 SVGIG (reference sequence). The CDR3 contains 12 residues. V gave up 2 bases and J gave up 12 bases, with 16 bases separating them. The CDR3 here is CAWSSSGTSTFF. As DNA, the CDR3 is TGTGCCTGGAGTTCCAGCGGGACTTCCACTTTCTTT.

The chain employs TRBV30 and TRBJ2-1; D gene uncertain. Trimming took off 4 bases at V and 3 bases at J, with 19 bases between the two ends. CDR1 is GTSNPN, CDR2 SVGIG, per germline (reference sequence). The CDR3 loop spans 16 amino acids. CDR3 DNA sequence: TGTGCCTGGACTATTGGTAGCAGCGCTAACTACAATGAGCAGTTCTTC. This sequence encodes CAWTIGSSANYNEQFF.

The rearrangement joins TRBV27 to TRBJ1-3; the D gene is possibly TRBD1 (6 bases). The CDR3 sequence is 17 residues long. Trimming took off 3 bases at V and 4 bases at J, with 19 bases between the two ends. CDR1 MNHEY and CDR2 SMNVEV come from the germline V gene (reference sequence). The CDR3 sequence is CASSLSLSGATGNTIYF. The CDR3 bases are TGTGCCAGCAGTTTGTCTCTCTCAGGGGCGACAGGAAACACCATATATTTT.

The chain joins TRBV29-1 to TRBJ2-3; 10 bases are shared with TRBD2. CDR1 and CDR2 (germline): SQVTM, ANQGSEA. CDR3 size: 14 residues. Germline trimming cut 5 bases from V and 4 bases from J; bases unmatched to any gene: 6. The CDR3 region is CSVKRGGAPDTQYF. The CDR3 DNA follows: TGCAGCGTTAAGCGGGGGGGTGCCCCAGATACGCAGTATTTT.